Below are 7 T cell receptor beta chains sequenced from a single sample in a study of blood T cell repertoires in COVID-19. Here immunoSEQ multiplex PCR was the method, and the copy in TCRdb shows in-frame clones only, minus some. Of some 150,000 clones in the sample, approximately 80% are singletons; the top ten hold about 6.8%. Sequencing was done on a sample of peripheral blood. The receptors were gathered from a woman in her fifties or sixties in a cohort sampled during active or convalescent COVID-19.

CDR3 loop: CASSYMRGRGTEAFF. CDR3 DNA sequence: TGTGCCAGCAGTTATATGCGTGGGAGAGGCACTGAAGCTTTCTTT. The rearrangement links TRBV6-5 to TRBJ1-1; D is uncertain. Between the trimmed V and J ends, which lost 3 bases and 4 bases, there was a span of 15 bases. The CDR3 has 15 amino acids. Germline CDR1 and CDR2: MNHEY and SVGAGI.

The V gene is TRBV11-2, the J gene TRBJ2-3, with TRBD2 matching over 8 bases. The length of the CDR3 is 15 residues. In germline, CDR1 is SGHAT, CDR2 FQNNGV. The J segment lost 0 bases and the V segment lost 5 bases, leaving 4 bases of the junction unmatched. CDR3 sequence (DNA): TGTGCCAGCAGCCCTTCTAGCGGGAGCACAGATACGCAGTATTTT. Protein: CASSPSSGSTDTQYF.

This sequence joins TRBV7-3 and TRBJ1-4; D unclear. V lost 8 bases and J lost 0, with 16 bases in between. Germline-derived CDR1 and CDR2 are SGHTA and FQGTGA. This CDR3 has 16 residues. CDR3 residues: CASVPSLTATNEKLFF. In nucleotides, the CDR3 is TGTGCCAGCGTTCCGAGCCTAACTGCAACTAATGAAAAACTGTTTTTT.

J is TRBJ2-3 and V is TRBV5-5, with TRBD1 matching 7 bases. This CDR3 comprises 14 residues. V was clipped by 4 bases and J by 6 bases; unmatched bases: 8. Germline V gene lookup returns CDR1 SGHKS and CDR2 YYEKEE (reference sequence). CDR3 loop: CASSAGTARDTQYF. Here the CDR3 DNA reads TGTGCCAGCAGCGCCGGGACAGCCAGGGATACGCAGTATTTT.

The CDR3 coding sequence is TGCAGCGTTGAAGAAGGTCAGCTAGACCGCACAGATACGCAGTATTTT. It encodes CSVEEGQLDRTDTQYF. The chain employs TRBV29-1 and TRBJ2-3, with D unclear. Trimming removed 0 bases from V and 1 base from J, with 14 bases in between. The germline V gene encodes CDR1 SQVTM and CDR2 ANQGSEA. The CDR3 has 16 residues.

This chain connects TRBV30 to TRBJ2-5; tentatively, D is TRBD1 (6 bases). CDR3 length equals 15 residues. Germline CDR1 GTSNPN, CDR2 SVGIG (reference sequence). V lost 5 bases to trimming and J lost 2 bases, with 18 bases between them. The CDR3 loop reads CAWGRARGLQETQYF. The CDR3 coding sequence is TGTGCCTGGGGACGGGCCAGGGGTTTGCAAGAGACCCAGTACTTC.

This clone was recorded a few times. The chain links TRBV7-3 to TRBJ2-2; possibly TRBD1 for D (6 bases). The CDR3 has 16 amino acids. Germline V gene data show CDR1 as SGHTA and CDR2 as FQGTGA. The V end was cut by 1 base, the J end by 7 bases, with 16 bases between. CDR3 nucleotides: TGTGCCAGCAGCTTAAACACAAGGGGGAATGGCGGGGAGCTGTTTTTT. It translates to CASSLNTRGNGGELFF.